The rows below give T cell receptor beta chains drawn from one sample of a study of OX40 agonist ivuxolimab in advanced cancers. Profiling relied on immunoSEQ multiplex PCR, and the TCRdb table lists in-frame clones only, not all of them. Of 80,000 to 95,000 clones in the sample, nearly 90% were seen once. The sample here was CD4+ or CD8+ T cells sorted from blood, taken in a trial of the OX40 agonist ivuxolimab. The receptors stem from an adult with an advanced solid tumor such as melanoma, head and neck, liver or kidney cancer. Each CDR3 is given with its conserved first and last residue. D genes are given only for firm matches. Clone size is stated in some rows and not others, as once, few, many or a class when expanded.

clone_size	d_call	v_call	j_call	cdr3_aa	cdr3_nt
.	TRBD2	TRBV19	TRBJ2-3	CASSIRLAGLRDTQYF	TGTGCCAGTAGTATCCGGCTAGCGGGCCTTAGAGATACGCAGTATTTT
few	.	TRBV2	TRBJ1-2	CASSEGMSRGYTF	TGTGCCAGCAGTGAAGGCATGAGCCGTGGCTACACCTTC
.	.	TRBV5-5	TRBJ2-7	CASSLGSGYVSYEQYF	TGTGCCAGCAGCTTAGGGAGTGGCTATGTGAGCTACGAGCAGTACTTC
.	.	TRBV28	TRBJ2-5	CASSLVRGQPQETQYF	TGTGCCAGCAGTTTAGTCCGGGGACAACCCCAAGAGACCCAGTACTTC
.	.	TRBV5-4	TRBJ1-1	CASSLASGLRSNTEAFF	TGTGCCAGCAGCTTGGCATCAGGCCTAAGGTCGAACACTGAAGCTTTCTTT
.	TRBD2	TRBV7-2	TRBJ2-1	CASSLERASGTGSNEQFF	TGTGCCAGCAGCTTAGAGAGGGCTAGCGGGACGGGGTCGAATGAGCAGTTCTTC
.	.	TRBV29-1	TRBJ1-2	CSVEEGDRGYTF	TGCAGCGTTGAAGAAGGAGACAGGGGCTACACCTTC
.	.	TRBV7-2	TRBJ2-1	CASSASLLNEQFF	TGTGCCAGCAGCGCCTCCCTTTTAAATGAGCAGTTCTTC
.	.	TRBV27	TRBJ1-1	CASSFNRDTEAFF	TGTGCCAGCAGTTTTAACAGGGACACTGAAGCTTTCTTT
once	.	TRBV7-8	TRBJ2-5	CASSLGLGAGLQETQYF	TGTGCCAGCAGCTTAGGCCTGGGGGCGGGCCTTCAAGAGACCCAGTACTTC
.	.	TRBV5-6	TRBJ1-5	CASSLGFWQSNQPQHF	TGTGCCAGCAGCTTGGGTTTTTGGCAGTCCAATCAGCCCCAGCATTTT
.	.	TRBV19	TRBJ1-3	CASSAGLSSGNTIYF	TGTGCCAGTAGTGCCGGGCTGTCATCTGGAAACACCATATATTTT
few	.	TRBV4-1	TRBJ1-5	CASSQVGGNQPQHF	TGCGCCAGCAGCCAAGTAGGGGGGAATCAGCCCCAGCATTTT
.	.	TRBV2	TRBJ2-7	CASSVELGPYEQYF	TGTGCCAGCAGTGTTGAGCTGGGGCCCTACGAGCAGTACTTC
.	.	TRBV19	TRBJ1-4	CASSIGTGSRFF	TGTGCCAGTAGTATCGGCACAGGGTCTAGGTTTTTT
.	TRBD2	TRBV15	TRBJ2-3	CATKETSGSSDTQYF	TGTGCCACCAAGGAAACTAGCGGGAGCAGTGATACGCAGTATTTT
.	TRBD1	TRBV5-4	TRBJ2-1	CASSFLGQGYNEQFF	TGTGCCAGCAGCTTTTTGGGACAGGGCTACAATGAGCAGTTCTTC
.	.	TRBV6-6	TRBJ1-5	CASSYGNQPQHF	TGTGCCAGCAGTTACGGTAATCAGCCCCAGCATTTT
.	.	TRBV5-1	TRBJ2-2	CASTTRSGELFF	TGCGCCAGCACTACTAGGTCCGGGGAGCTGTTTTTT
once	TRBD1	TRBV6-1	TRBJ1-2	CASSAGQGVINYGYTF	TGTGCCAGCAGTGCAGGACAGGGGGTAATAAACTATGGCTACACCTTC
.	TRBD2	TRBV27	TRBJ2-1	CASSFLAGHYNEQFF	TGTGCCAGCAGTTTCCTAGCGGGACACTACAATGAGCAGTTCTTC
few	.	TRBV15	TRBJ1-2	CATSRDPPGARGYTF	TGTGCCACCAGCAGAGACCCCCCAGGGGCTCGAGGCTACACCTTC
.	TRBD2	TRBV9	TRBJ2-1	CASSSTSGPDNEQFF	TGTGCCAGCAGCTCTACTAGCGGACCCGACAATGAGCAGTTCTTC
.	.	TRBV6-6	TRBJ1-1	CASSYPRGTEAFF	TGTGCCAGCAGTTACCCGCGGGGCACTGAAGCTTTCTTT
once	.	TRBV7-3	TRBJ2-3	CASSSSGGYTDTQYF	TGTGCCAGCAGCTCGAGCGGAGGGTACACAGATACGCAGTATTTT
.	TRBD1	TRBV9	TRBJ1-2	CASSPRGGTQGAMSGYTF	TGTGCCAGCAGCCCCAGGGGGGGCACACAGGGGGCGATGTCTGGCTACACCTTC
.	.	TRBV6-5	TRBJ1-3	CASRGGGSGNTIYF	TGTGCCAGCCGGGGGGGCGGATCTGGAAACACCATATATTTT
.	.	TRBV18	TRBJ1-1	CASSSDTLGNTEAFF	TGTGCCAGCTCATCGGACACCCTCGGGAACACTGAAGCTTTCTTT
.	.	TRBV5-1	TRBJ2-5	CASSLAVGSRETQYF	TGCGCCAGCAGCTTGGCGGTGGGCTCCAGGGAGACCCAGTACTTC
.	.	TRBV29-1	TRBJ2-5	CSVEGGSGETQYF	TGCAGCGTCGAAGGTGGATCGGGGGAGACCCAGTACTTC